This T cell receptor (beta chain) was sequenced in a study of blood T cell repertoires in COVID-19. Study background: Recovered participants had two consecutive negative NP/OP PCR tests, healthcare professional clearance, or symptom resolution. Spain, Italy and the United States supplied samples that represented acute and convalescent COVID-19.

Those enrolled, adults aged 18 to 89 years, came from under 25 US areas. Clinical history as reported by participants underpinned cohort assignment. Some clones are missing from TCRdb's copy, which holds only in-frame ones; the method was immunoSEQ multiplex PCR. The sample holds hundreds of thousands of clones, 88% seen once. The origin of this receptor is a woman aged 60-70 years in a cohort exposed to, infected with or recovered from COVID-19 (not recorded which). Specimen: PBMCs or T cells enriched from blood (not recorded which).

For the CDR3, the DNA is TGTGCCAGCATGGGCGGGAGGGCCTTTTATGAGCAGTTCTTC. This gives the protein CASMGGRAFYEQFF. The genes are TRBV2 and TRBJ2-1; 9 bases align to TRBD2. CDR3 size: 14 residues. From germline, CDR1 is SNHLY and CDR2 FYNNEI. The ends lost 7 bases at V and 8 bases at J; junction bases unmatched: 9.